This passage covers 7 T cell receptor beta chains from one sample sequenced in a study of blood T cell repertoires in COVID-19. Here immunoSEQ multiplex PCR was the method, and the copy in TCRdb shows in-frame clones only, minus some. The profile shows 200,000 to 250,000 clones, more than 75% of them singletons. The sequenced sample consisted of peripheral blood. The receptors stem from an older woman with active or convalescent COVID-19.

The V call is TRBV5-1, the J call TRBJ2-3, with a possible D match to TRBD1 (6 bases). CDR1 and CDR2 (germline): SGHRS, YFSETQ. V lost 1 base and J lost 2, with 20 bases in between. CDR3 length: 18 amino acids. The CDR3 DNA reads as TGCGCCAGCAGCTTGTCCAAAGGATACAGGGCCAACACAGATACGCAGTATTTT. This translates into CASSLSKGYRANTDTQYF. Drawing the rest from reference TRBV5-1 and TRBJ2-3, the complete variable domain is KAGVTQTPRYLIKTRGQQVTLSCSPISGHRSVSWYQQTPGQGLQFLFEYFSETQRNKGNFPGRFSGRQFSNSRSEMNVSTLELGDSALYLCASSLSKGYRANTDTQYFGPGTRLTVL.

V usage is TRBV19 and J usage is TRBJ1-4; D is unclear. Germline values: CDR1 LNHDA, CDR2 SQIVND (reference sequence). CDR3 length equals 10 residues. V was shortened by 7 bases and J by 8 bases, with 5 bases between the two germline ends. CDR3 DNA sequence: TGTGCCAGTAAGAGAGAAAAACTGTTTTTT. Amino acids: CASKREKLFF.

The rearrangement uses TRBV5-1 and TRBJ2-7, with 9 bases aligning to TRBD1. The CDR3 has 15 amino acids. Trimming removed 4 bases from V and 7 bases from J; junction bases left unmatched: 12. Germline-derived CDR1 and CDR2 are SGHRS and YFSETQ. The CDR3 spells CASSPRQGVSTEQYF. CDR3 bases: TGCGCCAGCAGCCCGAGACAGGGGGTGTCGACGGAGCAGTACTTC.

This chain links TRBV14 with TRBJ1-2; the match to TRBD1 covers 7 bases. Germline-derived CDR1 and CDR2 are SGHDN and FVKESK. CDR3 length: 15 residues. V was clipped by 0 bases and J by 4 bases; unmatched bases: 5. The CDR3 loop reads CASSQDLQGGYGYTF. The CDR3 DNA follows: TGTGCCAGCAGCCAAGATCTGCAGGGGGGCTATGGCTACACCTTC.

The chain carries TRBV29-1 and TRBJ2-7, with TRBD1 as a possible D gene (7 bases). The length of the CDR3 is 14 residues. The germline V and J ends were trimmed by 6 bases and 3 bases, with 18 bases remaining between them. CDR1 and CDR2 from the germline V gene are SQVTM and ANQGSEA. CDR3 sequence reads: CSVGSQGGRYEQYF. The DNA for the CDR3 is TGCAGCGTGGGCTCTCAGGGGGGTCGCTACGAGCAGTACTTC.

This clone was found a few times. The J gene is TRBJ2-7, the V gene TRBV6-6; D not resolved. The germline V gene encodes CDR1 MNHNY and CDR2 SVGAGI (reference sequence). Trimming cost V 0 bases and J 2 bases, with 8 bases left between them. The CDR3 has 14 amino acids. In DNA form, the CDR3 reads TGTGCCAGCAGTTACTCGGGCAACACCTACGAGCAGTACTTC. It translates to CASSYSGNTYEQYF.

V gene TRBV15 combines with J gene TRBJ2-5; TRBD1 agrees at 7 bases. Trimming removed 2 bases from V and 5 bases from J; junction bases left unmatched: 8. Germline V CDR1 and CDR2: LNHNV, YYDKDF (reference sequence). The CDR3 is 15 residues long. Written as DNA, the CDR3 is TGTGCCACCAGCAGAAACAGGGGCCAGGGGGAGACCCAGTACTTC. Translating it yields CATSRNRGQGETQYF.